These 30 T cell receptor beta chains originate from one sample sequenced in a study of blood T cell repertoires in COVID-19. Profiling relied on immunoSEQ multiplex PCR, and the TCRdb table lists in-frame clones only, not all of them. This table holds around 250,000 clones, 82% found once. The source material was PBMCs or T cells enriched from blood (not recorded which). These receptors all stem from a man aged 35 to 55 who had recovered from COVID-19.

The sample holds one count of this clone. The J gene is TRBJ1-5, the V gene TRBV3-1 (or the pseudogene TRBV3-2), with D hard to call. The CDR3 has 14 residues. The ends were cut back, 1 base at V and 6 bases at J, with 10 bases in the middle. Germline lookup yields CDR1 LGHDT and CDR2 YNNKEL (reference sequence). CDR3 sequence: CASSQVLRGQPQHF. The CDR3 nucleotides are TGTGCCAGCAGCCAAGTCTTGCGGGGTCAGCCCCAGCATTTT.

This chain uses TRBV10-2 with TRBJ2-4, with TRBD1 matching 10 bases. Germline lookup yields CDR1 WSHSY and CDR2 SAAADI. The CDR3 totals 12 residues. V was pared by 3 bases and J by 16 bases, with 6 bases of the junction left unmatched. CDR3 protein: CASSEGRDRGYF. In DNA, the CDR3 is TGCGCCAGCAGTGAAGGGCGGGACAGGGGCTACTTC.

The chain joins TRBV5-1 to TRBJ2-7, with D tentatively TRBD2 (6 bases). The CDR3 totals 14 residues. CDR1 is SGHRS, CDR2 YFSETQ, per germline. Trimming pared 2 bases from V and 0 bases from J, leaving 9 bases between. CDR3 DNA: TGCGCCAGCAGCTTAGGAGGGTACTCCTACGAGCAGTACTTC. It yields the protein CASSLGGYSYEQYF.

The chain recombines TRBV28 with TRBJ2-5, with TRBD1 as a possible D gene (7 bases). The CDR3 runs to 15 residues. V lost 5 bases and J 5 bases, leaving 18 bases between the germline ends. Germline V lookup: CDR1 MDHEN, CDR2 SYDVKM. The CDR3 reads CASSPRRGLSETQYF. CDR3 nucleotide sequence: TGTGCCAGCAGTCCACGGAGGGGGCTGTCGGAGACCCAGTACTTC.

The chain has TRBV25-1 and TRBJ1-1; D call uncertain. This CDR3 contains 15 residues. V gave up 6 bases and J gave up 2 bases, with 16 bases separating them. Germline V gene data show CDR1 as MGHDK and CDR2 as SYGVNS. CDR3 protein: CASSLPGGFNTEAFF. In DNA form, the CDR3 reads TGTGCCAGCAGCCTTCCGGGAGGGTTCAACACTGAAGCTTTCTTT.

With respect to this clone: Within the sample, other DNA sequences also encode this same CDR3. The chain couples TRBV6-4 to TRBJ2-3; D is perhaps TRBD2 (5 bases). The CDR3 has 13 residues. V was cut by 2 bases and J by 4 bases, with 7 bases left in between. CDR1 and CDR2 from the germline V gene are MRHNA and SNTAGT. The CDR3 region has the DNA TGTGCCAGCAGTGACGAGGGAGCAGATACGCAGTATTTT. As protein: CASSDEGADTQYF.

The chain combines TRBV27 with TRBJ2-7; weak D call: TRBD1 (6 bases). V lost 0 bases to trimming and J lost 6 bases, with 9 bases between them. CDR3 size: 13 residues. The germline V gene encodes CDR1 MNHEY and CDR2 SMNVEV (reference sequence). CDR3 in DNA: TGTGCCAGCAGTTTATCCCACAGGGCCGAGCAGTACTTC. This gives the protein CASSLSHRAEQYF.

The chain employs TRBV7-3 and TRBJ1-2; 9 bases match TRBD1. Trimming removed 3 bases from V and 4 bases from J; junction bases left unmatched: 6. The CDR3 totals 15 residues. The germline CDR1 and CDR2 sequences are SGHTA and FQGTGA. Here the CDR3 reads CASSLDRGWGYGYTF. Written as DNA, the CDR3 is TGTGCCAGCAGCTTGGACAGGGGTTGGGGCTATGGCTACACCTTC.

The chain uses TRBV3-1 (or the pseudogene TRBV3-2) and TRBJ1-1; 7 nucleotides align to TRBD1. This CDR3 is built from 13 residues. V gave up 7 bases and J gave up 5 bases; unmatched junction bases: 7. Looked up from germline, CDR1 is LGHDT and CDR2 is YNNKEL (reference sequence). CDR3 DNA sequence: TGTGCCAGCACCCCAGGGGGTGGGACTGAAGCTTTCTTT. This gives the protein CASTPGGGTEAFF.

The V and J genes are TRBV9 and TRBJ2-3; 10 nucleotides line up with TRBD2. V shed 4 bases and J 4 bases; nucleotides not matched to a gene: 9. Germline-derived CDR1 and CDR2 are SGDLS and YYNGEE. This CDR3 is built from 16 residues. DNA of the CDR3: TGTGCCAGCAGCCAGCGGGAGGGCCTTAGCGCAGATACGCAGTATTTT. This sequence encodes CASSQREGLSADTQYF.

The chain couples TRBV3-1 (or the pseudogene TRBV3-2) to TRBJ1-2, with D possibly TRBD1 on 5 matching bases. Per the germline V gene, CDR1 is LGHDT and CDR2 is YNNKEL (reference sequence). The CDR3 contains 14 residues. With 6 bases removed from V and 2 bases from J, the gap between germline ends came to 13 bases. The CDR3 nucleotides are TGTGCCAGCAGTCAGACAGTCTCCAACTATGGCTACACCTTC. This gives the protein CASSQTVSNYGYTF.

This clone has more than one count but fewer than ten. V gene TRBV7-2 combines with J gene TRBJ1-6; the D is unclear. Germline-derived CDR1 and CDR2 are SGHTA and FQGNSA. With 0 bases removed from V and 10 bases from J, the gap between germline ends came to 13 bases. The CDR3 runs to 15 residues. As DNA, the CDR3 is TGTGCCAGCAGCTTAGCAGCGGCCAGCGAGTCACCCCTCCACTTT. It yields the protein CASSLAAASESPLHF.

The chain recombines TRBV6-5 with TRBJ2-3; the match to TRBD2 covers 8 bases. Germline values: CDR1 MNHEY, CDR2 SVGAGI. CDR3 length: 14 residues. Trimming cost V 5 bases and J 0 bases; bases outside gene matches: 1. In DNA form, the CDR3 reads TGTGCCAGCAGTCCGGGGGGGAGCACAGATACGCAGTATTTT. It encodes CASSPGGSTDTQYF.

On this clone itself: The junction shows a germline mismatch at one end, possibly a read error. The V and J genes are TRBV23-1 and TRBJ2-7; D might be TRBD1 (5 bases). TRBV23-1 falls under the ORF class, with uncertain function. CDR3 length equals 18 residues. The CDR3 protein is CASSQYPPRQPTLREQYF. Here the CDR3 DNA reads TGCGCCAGCAGCCAATACCCCCCGCGACAGCCGACCTTAAGGGAGCAGTACTTC.

The V call is TRBV6-5, the J call TRBJ1-2; D unresolved. This CDR3 is built from 10 residues. V gave up 6 bases and J gave up 8 bases, with 7 bases separating them. Germline V CDR1 and CDR2: MNHEY, SVGAGI. The chain's CDR3 is CASSHWGYTF. The CDR3 region has the DNA TGTGCCAGCAGCCACTGGGGCTACACCTTC.

V gene TRBV6-2 or TRBV6-3 combines with J gene TRBJ1-1; D is ambiguous. Germline lookup yields CDR1 MNHEY and CDR2 SVGEGT. V was clipped by 3 bases and J by 4 bases, with 6 bases between them. This CDR3 has 12 residues. The CDR3 nucleotides read TGTGCCAGCAGTTATCCTTCCACTGAAGCTTTCTTT. This sequence encodes CASSYPSTEAFF.

The V gene is TRBV19, the J gene TRBJ2-7; weak D call: TRBD2 (6 bases). Germline V CDR1 and CDR2: LNHDA, SQIVND (reference sequence). The CDR3 extends over 14 amino acids. Trimming removed 3 bases from V and 6 bases from J, with 15 bases in between. The CDR3 nucleotides are TGTGCCAGTAGTATGGTGTCGGGGGTGGGCGAGCAGTACTTC. This translates into CASSMVSGVGEQYF.

The V call is TRBV28, the J call TRBJ2-7, with a weak D call TRBD1 (7 bases). The CDR3 spans 14 residues. Germline lookup yields CDR1 MDHEN and CDR2 SYDVKM. The V gene lost 7 bases and the J gene lost 6 bases, with 19 bases spanning the gap. The CDR3 sequence is CASIKAGQTFEQYF. For the CDR3, the DNA is TGTGCCAGCATTAAGGCGGGACAGACCTTCGAGCAGTACTTC.

The V gene is TRBV5-5, the J gene TRBJ1-6, with 7 bases that match TRBD1. V was pared by 4 bases and J by 10 bases, with 11 bases of the junction left unmatched. The CDR3 has 15 residues. Looked up from germline, CDR1 is SGHKS and CDR2 is YYEKEE (reference sequence). The CDR3 DNA is TGTGCCAGCAGCGGACCCGGGACAGTTTCATCACCCCTCCACTTT. Its translation is CASSGPGTVSSPLHF.

V and J are TRBV9 and TRBJ2-1; 7 nucleotides agree with TRBD2. The germline V gene has CDR1 SGDLS and CDR2 YYNGEE. V lost 6 bases to trimming and J lost 3 bases; unmatched junction nucleotides: 3. The CDR3 totals 13 residues. The CDR3 DNA follows: TGTGCCAGCAATGGGGGGGACTACAATGAGCAGTTCTTC. This translates into CASNGGDYNEQFF.

The V gene is TRBV2, the J gene TRBJ2-5, with D possibly being TRBD1 (5 bases). In germline, CDR1 is SNHLY, CDR2 FYNNEI. V shed 8 bases and J shed 7 bases, with 17 bases lying between them. The CDR3 extends over 13 amino acids. CDR3 protein: CASVTDLRGTQYF. In nucleotides, the CDR3 is TGTGCCAGCGTCACCGATCTTAGGGGGACCCAGTACTTC.

The CDR3 DNA reads as TGCGCCAGCAGCGGCACAAACACCGGGGAGCTGTTTTTT. This encodes CASSGTNTGELFF. This chain joins TRBV5-1 and TRBJ2-2; D is undetermined. Deletions cut 4 bases from V and 2 bases from J, with 6 bases between. Germline CDR1 and CDR2: SGHRS and YFSETQ. The CDR3 length is 13 residues.

The chain joins TRBV5-1 to TRBJ2-5; TRBD1 agrees at 10 bases. Per germline, CDR1 SGHRS and CDR2 YFSETQ. V was pared by 1 base and J by 5 bases, with 5 bases of the junction left unmatched. The CDR3 spans 15 residues. The CDR3 coding sequence is TGCGCCAGCAGCTTGCGCGGGGGACAGGGGGAGACCCAGTACTTC. This encodes CASSLRGGQGETQYF.

This chain links TRBV6-5 with TRBJ2-7; the match to TRBD1 covers 9 bases. Germline V gene sequence: CDR1 MNHEY, CDR2 SVGAGI. The length of the CDR3 is 13 residues. The V and J ends lost 6 bases and 7 bases, in that order; junction bases with no gene match: 7. The CDR3 DNA reads TGTGCCAGCAGGAAGGGACAGGGTGGGGAGCAGTACTTC. This gives the protein CASRKGQGGEQYF.

The chain uses TRBV14 and TRBJ1-1; no definite D call. The CDR3 length is 12 residues. Germline loops: CDR1 SGHDN, CDR2 FVKESK. V shed 4 bases and J shed 10 bases, with 13 bases lying between them. CDR3: CASSRPPGTAFF. The CDR3 bases are TGTGCCAGCAGCCGGCCCCCGGGTACAGCTTTCTTT.

The chain recombines TRBV23-1 with TRBJ1-5, with D unresolved. TRBV23-1 is identified as an open reading frame with a role that is uncertain. The CDR3 loop spans 15 amino acids. V dropped 2 bases and J dropped 1 base, with 9 bases sitting between them. The CDR3 DNA reads as TGCGCCAGCAGTCAAAGGTGGGAGAGCAATCAGCCCCAGCATTTT. Its protein is CASSQRWESNQPQHF.

This clone was seen a few times. The chain links TRBV9 to TRBJ2-1; 11 bases map to TRBD2. With V trimmed by 2 bases and J by 10 bases, 8 bases remained unmatched. CDR3 size: 15 residues. Germline-derived CDR1 and CDR2 are SGDLS and YYNGEE. The CDR3, as DNA: TGTGCCAGCAGCGTCTTAGCGGGGGGGCATGGCGAGCAGTTCTTC. It specifies CASSVLAGGHGEQFF.

The sample holds many counts of this clone. The CDR3 nucleotides are TGTGCCAGCAAAGAACAGGGGGCGCTTGGCGAGCAGTACTTC. As protein: CASKEQGALGEQYF. The V call is TRBV28, the J call TRBJ2-7, with 9 bases matching TRBD1. This CDR3 is 14 amino acids long. Trimming removed 7 bases from V and 6 bases from J; junction bases left unmatched: 10. Germline V gives CDR1 MDHEN, CDR2 SYDVKM.

The rearrangement joins TRBV5-1 to TRBJ1-2; tentatively, D is TRBD1 (6 bases). Germline assignment: CDR1 SGHRS and CDR2 YFSETQ. Trimming left V 3 bases short and J 0 bases short, with 15 bases between. The CDR3 extends over 16 amino acids. CDR3 sequence reads: CASSWGGTGTNYGYTF. The CDR3 DNA sequence: TGCGCCAGCAGCTGGGGGGGCACCGGGACTAACTATGGCTACACCTTC.

This rearrangement joins TRBV30 to TRBJ1-2; a possible D gene is TRBD1 (6 bases). From germline, CDR1 is GTSNPN and CDR2 SVGIG (reference sequence). Trimming stripped 2 bases from V and 8 bases from J, with 21 bases between. The CDR3 is 15 amino acids. CDR3 residues: CAWSRGTRGGDGYTF. The CDR3 coding sequence is TGTGCCTGGAGTCGGGGTACCCGAGGGGGAGACGGCTACACCTTC.